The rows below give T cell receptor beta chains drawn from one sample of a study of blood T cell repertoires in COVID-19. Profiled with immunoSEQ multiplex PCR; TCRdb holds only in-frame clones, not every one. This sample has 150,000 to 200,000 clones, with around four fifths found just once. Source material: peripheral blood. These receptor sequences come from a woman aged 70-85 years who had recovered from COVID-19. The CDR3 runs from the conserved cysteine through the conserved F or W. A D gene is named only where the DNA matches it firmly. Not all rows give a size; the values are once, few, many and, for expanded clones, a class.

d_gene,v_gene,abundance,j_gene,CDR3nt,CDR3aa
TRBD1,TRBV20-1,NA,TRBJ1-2,TGCAGTGCTAGAGGAGGGACAGGGCGGACCTTC,CSARGGTGRTF
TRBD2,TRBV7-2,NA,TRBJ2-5,TGTGCCAGCAGCTCAGGCGGGAGTATATCGGAGACCCAGTACTTC,CASSSGGSISETQYF
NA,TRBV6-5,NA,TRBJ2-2,TGTGCCAGCCGCCGGGGGGCCTCGGAGCTGTTTTTT,CASRRGASELFF
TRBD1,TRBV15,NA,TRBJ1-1,TGTGCCACCAGCAGAGAAAACAGGGGCGGTGAAGCTTTCTTT,CATSRENRGGEAFF
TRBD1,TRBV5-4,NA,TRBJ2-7,TGTGCCAGCAGCCTGGGACAGGGGGGACTCTACGAGCAGTACTTC,CASSLGQGGLYEQYF
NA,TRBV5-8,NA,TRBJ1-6,TGTGCCAGCACCCCACGGTTCTCCTATAATTCACCCCTCCACTTT,CASTPRFSYNSPLHF
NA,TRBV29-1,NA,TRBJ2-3,TGCAGCGTTGTGATGGAAGGGGCCTCACCTAGCACAGATACGCAGTATTTT,CSVVMEGASPSTDTQYF
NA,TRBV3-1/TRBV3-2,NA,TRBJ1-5,TGTGCCAGCAGCCCGTCCGGAGGGAATCAGCCCCAGCATTTT,CASSPSGGNQPQHF
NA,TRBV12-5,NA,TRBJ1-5,TGTGCTAGTGGCCATAGCAATCAGCCCCAGCATTTT,CASGHSNQPQHF
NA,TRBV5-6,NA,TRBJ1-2,TGTGCCAGCAGCCAATGGGGCCGACCGGGTGGCTACACCTTC,CASSQWGRPGGYTF
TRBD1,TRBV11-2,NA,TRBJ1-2,TGTGCCAGCAGCCCAGGGGGGACAGGGTCGTCTTCTAACTATGGCTACACCTTC,CASSPGGTGSSSNYGYTF
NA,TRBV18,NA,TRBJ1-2,TGTGCCAGCTCACCCGACAGACCCTATGGCTACACCTTC,CASSPDRPYGYTF
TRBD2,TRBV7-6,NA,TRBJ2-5,TGTGCCAGCAGCTTAGGTACTAGCGGGCAGGAGACCCAGTACTTC,CASSLGTSGQETQYF
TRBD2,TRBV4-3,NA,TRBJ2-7,TGCGCCAGCAGCCAATCGGGCCTAGCGGGAGGGAGGGAGCAGTACTTC,CASSQSGLAGGREQYF
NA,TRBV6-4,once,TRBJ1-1,TGTGCCAGCACCGACTGGGGCGGGAGAGAAGCTTTCTTT,CASTDWGGREAFF
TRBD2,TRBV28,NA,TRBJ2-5,TGTGCCAGCAGTCGGACTAGCGGGTACCAAGAGACCCAGTACTTC,CASSRTSGYQETQYF
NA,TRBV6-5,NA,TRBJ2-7,TGTGCCACCCGGACATCCACCTACGAGCAGTACTTC,CATRTSTYEQYF
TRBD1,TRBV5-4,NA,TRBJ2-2,TGTGCCAGCAGCTTGGAGTCCCCGACAGGGTTAGGCGCGAACACCGGGGAGCTGTTTTTT,CASSLESPTGLGANTGELFF
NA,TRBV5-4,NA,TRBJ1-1,TGTGCCAGCCGGGCGGGGGGGGCGCGCACTGAAGCTTTCTTT,CASRAGGARTEAFF
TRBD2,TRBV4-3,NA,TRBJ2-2,TGCGCCAGCAGCCAATTAGCGGGAGGGGACACCGGGGAGCTGTTTTTT,CASSQLAGGDTGELFF
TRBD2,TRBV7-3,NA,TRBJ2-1,TGTGCCAGCAGCCCCAGCTGGGGGGGGGCCTACAATGAGCAGTTCTTC,CASSPSWGGAYNEQFF
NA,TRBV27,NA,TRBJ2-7,TGTGCCAGCAGTTTCCGCGGCAACTACGAGCAGTACTTC,CASSFRGNYEQYF
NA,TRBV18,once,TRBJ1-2,TGTGCCAGCTCCCGGGACACCGCTCTCGTTGGCTACACCTTC,CASSRDTALVGYTF
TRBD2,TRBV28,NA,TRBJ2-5,TGTGCCAGCAGTTCCTCGGGGGCTAGCGGGAGCCAAGAGACCCAGTACTTC,CASSSSGASGSQETQYF
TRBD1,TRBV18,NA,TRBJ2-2,TGTGCCAGCTCAAGGGACAGGGGCACCGGGGAGCTGTTTTTT,CASSRDRGTGELFF
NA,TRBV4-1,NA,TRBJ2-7,TGCGCCAGCAGCCAAGTGACAGCTGCTTCCTACGAGCAGTACTTC,CASSQVTAASYEQYF
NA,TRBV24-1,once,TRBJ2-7,TGTGCCACCAGTGGCACAGGGACCTCCTACGAGCAGTACTTC,CATSGTGTSYEQYF